The sequence of this TCR beta chain was determined in a study of PD-L1 blockade in urothelial cancer. Overall study context: From 0 to 3 prior chemotherapy regimens had been given to the patients.

Notes on this clone: Its target is not known.

Some clones are missing from TCRdb's copy, which holds only in-frame ones; the method was immunoSEQ multiplex PCR. Here the sample spans 100,000 or so clones, about 91% being singletons. Germline CDR1 and CDR2: SGHRS and YFSETQ. The CDR3 runs to 15 residues. Unmatched junction bases numbered 6, after V lost 4 bases and J lost 7 bases. Overall study results and limits: In blood sampled pretreatment, TCR clonality below the median predicted better survival.

The sequencing used PBMCs, collected around atezolizumab (anti-PD-L1) treatment. The clonotype comes from a woman older than 75 with urothelial cancer. The chain couples TRBV5-1 to TRBJ2-1; 12 bases match TRBD2. As DNA, the CDR3 is TGCGCCAGCAGCCTAGCGGGAGGGTCGAGGAATGAGCAGTTCTTC. Encoded protein: CASSLAGGSRNEQFF.